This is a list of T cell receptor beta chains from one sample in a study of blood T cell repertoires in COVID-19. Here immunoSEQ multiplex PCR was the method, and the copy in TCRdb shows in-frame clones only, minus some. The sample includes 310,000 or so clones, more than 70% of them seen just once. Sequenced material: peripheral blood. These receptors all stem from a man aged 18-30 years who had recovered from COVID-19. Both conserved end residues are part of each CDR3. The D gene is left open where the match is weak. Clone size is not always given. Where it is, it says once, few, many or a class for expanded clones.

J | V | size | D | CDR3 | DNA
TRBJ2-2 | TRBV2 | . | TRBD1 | CASSVDRVLANTGELFF | TGTGCCAGCAGCGTGGACAGGGTATTGGCGAACACCGGGGAGCTGTTTTTT
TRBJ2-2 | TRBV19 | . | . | CASGLTGELFF | TGTGCCAGCGGTCTCACCGGGGAGCTGTTTTTT
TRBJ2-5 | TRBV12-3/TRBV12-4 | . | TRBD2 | CASSFVGGETQYF | TGTGCCAGCAGTTTTGTGGGGGGGGAGACCCAGTACTTC
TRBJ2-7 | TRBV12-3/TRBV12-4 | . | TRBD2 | CASRLAGGPMRYF | TGTGCCAGCAGACTAGCGGGAGGGCCCATGCGGTACTTC
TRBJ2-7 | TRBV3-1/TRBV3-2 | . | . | CASSPAFGGDTLSYEQYF | TGTGCCAGCAGCCCGGCCTTTGGAGGCGACACACTCTCCTACGAGCAGTACTTC
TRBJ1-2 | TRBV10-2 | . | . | CASSDPATGANYGYTF | TGCGCCAGCAGTGACCCGGCGACAGGCGCTAACTATGGCTACACCTTC
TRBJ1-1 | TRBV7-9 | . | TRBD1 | CASSLAQGDWTEAFF | TGTGCCAGCAGCTTAGCACAGGGGGATTGGACTGAAGCTTTCTTT
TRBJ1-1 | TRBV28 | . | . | CASSLERTAQAFF | TGTGCCAGCAGTTTAGAGCGGACAGCCCAAGCTTTCTTT
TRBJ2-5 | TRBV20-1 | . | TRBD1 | CSASGSGTGETQYF | TGCAGTGCTAGTGGGTCCGGGACAGGGGAGACCCAGTACTTC
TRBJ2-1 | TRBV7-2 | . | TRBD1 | CASTRHPGQPGNEQFF | TGTGCCAGCACCCGACATCCGGGACAGCCTGGCAATGAGCAGTTCTTC
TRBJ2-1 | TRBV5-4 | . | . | CASSLDPGGGMQFF | TGTGCCAGCAGCTTAGATCCAGGCGGAGGGATGCAGTTCTTC
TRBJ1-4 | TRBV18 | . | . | CASSPGATNEKLFF | TGTGCCAGCTCACCCGGAGCGACTAATGAAAAACTGTTTTTT
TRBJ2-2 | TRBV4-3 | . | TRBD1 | CASSQEVPQGANTGELFF | TGCGCCAGCAGCCAAGAGGTACCGCAGGGGGCCAACACCGGGGAGCTGTTTTTT
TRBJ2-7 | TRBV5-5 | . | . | CASSLEKLADEQYF | TGTGCCAGCAGCTTGGAGAAACTAGCAGACGAGCAGTACTTC
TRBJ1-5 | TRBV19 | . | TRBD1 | CASSITLQGAGNQPQHF | TGTGCCAGTAGTATAACCTTACAGGGGGCCGGCAATCAGCCCCAGCATTTT
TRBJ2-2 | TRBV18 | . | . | CASSPAENTGELFF | TGTGCCAGCTCACCGGCCGAGAACACCGGGGAGCTGTTTTTT
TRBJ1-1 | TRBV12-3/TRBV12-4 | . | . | CASSLLENTEAFF | TGTGCCAGCAGTTTATTAGAGAACACTGAAGCTTTCTTT
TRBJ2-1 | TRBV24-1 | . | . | CATSDLSAGNEQFF | TGTGCCACCAGTGATCTTAGCGCAGGAAATGAGCAGTTCTTC
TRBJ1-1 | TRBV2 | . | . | CASSEATANTEAFF | TGTGCCAGCAGTGAAGCGACAGCCAACACTGAAGCTTTCTTT
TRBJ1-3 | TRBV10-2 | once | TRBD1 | CASRLAGTGKGNTIYF | TGCGCCAGCAGACTAGCCGGGACAGGCAAGGGAAACACCATATATTTT
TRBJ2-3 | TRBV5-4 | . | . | CASSLKGGEDTQYF | TGTGCCAGCAGCTTGAAGGGGGGGGAGGATACGCAGTATTTT
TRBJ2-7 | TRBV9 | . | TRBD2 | CASSKGLAGPSYEQYF | TGTGCCAGCAGCAAGGGACTAGCGGGCCCGTCCTACGAGCAGTACTTC
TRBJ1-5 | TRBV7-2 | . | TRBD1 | CASSISGGTTNQPQHF | TGTGCCAGCAGCATTTCAGGGGGGACGACCAATCAGCCCCAGCATTTT
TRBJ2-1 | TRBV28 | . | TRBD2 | CASITAGGFSYNEQFF | TGTGCCAGCATAACAGCGGGAGGATTCTCCTACAATGAGCAGTTCTTC
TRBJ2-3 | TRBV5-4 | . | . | CASSLDGHTDTQYF | TGTGCCAGCAGCTTGGACGGACACACAGATACGCAGTATTTT
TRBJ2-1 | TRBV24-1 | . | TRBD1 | CATQGTGWEQFF | TGTGCCACCCAAGGGACAGGCTGGGAGCAGTTCTTC
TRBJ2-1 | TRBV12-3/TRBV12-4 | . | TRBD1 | CASSFREGAEQFF | TGTGCCAGCAGCTTCCGAGAGGGGGCTGAGCAGTTCTTC
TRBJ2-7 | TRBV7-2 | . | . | CASSFSASGFRYEQYF | TGTGCCAGCAGCTTTTCAGCGAGCGGCTTTCGCTACGAGCAGTACTTC
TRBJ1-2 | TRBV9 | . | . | CASSVARLGGVYGYTF | TGTGCCAGCAGCGTAGCCAGGTTGGGGGGTGTCTATGGCTACACCTTC
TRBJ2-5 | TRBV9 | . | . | CASSADSQETQYF | TGTGCCAGCAGCGCCGACAGCCAAGAGACCCAGTACTTC
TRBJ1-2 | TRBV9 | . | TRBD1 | CASSVDRGMNYGYTF | TGTGCCAGCAGCGTCGACAGGGGGATGAACTATGGCTACACCTTC
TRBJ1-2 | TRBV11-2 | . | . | CASSQEGNGYTF | TGTGCCAGCAGCCAGGAGGGGAATGGCTACACCTTC
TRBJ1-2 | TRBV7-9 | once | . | CASSFRGDYGYTF | TGTGCCAGCAGTTTCCGGGGAGACTATGGCTACACCTTC
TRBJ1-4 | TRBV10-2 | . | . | CASRTGSYATYEKLFF | TGCGCCAGCCGTACAGGGTCCTACGCGACGTATGAAAAACTGTTTTTT
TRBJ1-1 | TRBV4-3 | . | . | CASSQHWSTEAFF | TGCGCCAGCAGCCAGCACTGGTCCACTGAAGCTTTCTTT
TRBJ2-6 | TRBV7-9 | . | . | CAILGRTGANVLTF | TGTGCCATCCTAGGGAGAACCGGGGCCAACGTCCTGACTTTC
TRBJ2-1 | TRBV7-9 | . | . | CASSLVAVSSYNEQFF | TGTGCCAGCAGCTTAGTGGCGGTCAGCTCCTACAATGAGCAGTTCTTC
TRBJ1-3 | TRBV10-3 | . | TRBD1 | CAIGTDSGNTIYF | TGTGCCATCGGGACAGACTCTGGAAACACCATATATTTT
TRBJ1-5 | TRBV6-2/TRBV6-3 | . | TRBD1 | CASSPMDRLGLQPQHF | TGTGCCAGCAGCCCAATGGACAGGCTTGGTTTGCAGCCCCAGCATTTT